The present T cell receptor beta chain was sequenced within a study of cytomegalovirus exposure and HLA in healthy donors. This CDR3 has 14 residues. Germline V lookup: CDR1 SGHNT, CDR2 YYREEE (reference sequence). It was with 60 Vbeta and 13 Jbeta primers that the PCR ran. Here immunoSEQ multiplex PCR was the method, and the copy in TCRdb shows in-frame clones only, minus some. The sample records about 73,000 clones, less than 85% being singletons. Worth noting for this clone: Sequence at one end of the junction differs from germline and may be a read error.

The source material was PBMCs. The origin of this receptor is a male donor in good health and CMV-seronegative. The rearrangement uses TRBV5-4 and TRBJ1-2; TRBD1 agrees at 11 bases. CDR3 residues: CASSGGQGALGYPF. Written as DNA, the CDR3 is TGTGCCAGCAGCGGCGGACAGGGGGCGCTTGGCTACCCCTTC.